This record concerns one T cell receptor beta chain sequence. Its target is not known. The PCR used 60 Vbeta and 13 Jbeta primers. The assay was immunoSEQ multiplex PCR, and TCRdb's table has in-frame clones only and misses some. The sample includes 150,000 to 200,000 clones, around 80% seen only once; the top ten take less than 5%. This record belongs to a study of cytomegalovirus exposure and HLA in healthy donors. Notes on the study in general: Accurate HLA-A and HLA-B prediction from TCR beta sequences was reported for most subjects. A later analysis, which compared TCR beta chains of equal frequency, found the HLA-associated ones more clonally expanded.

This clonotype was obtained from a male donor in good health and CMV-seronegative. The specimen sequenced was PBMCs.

The CDR3 nucleotides are TGTGCCAGCAGCTCGGGAGACAGGGCCCCGACGTCTCCTGAAGCTTTCTTT. Translation gives CASSSGDRAPTSPEAFF. The genes are TRBV7-8 and TRBJ1-1, with 7 bases aligning to TRBD1. Looked up from germline, CDR1 is SGHVS and CDR2 is FQNEAQ. The CDR3 totals 17 residues. V shed 4 bases, J shed 6 bases, and the junction held 17 bases outside the gene matches.